This TCR beta chain was obtained from a study of T cells after yellow fever vaccination. UMIs were added to TCR cDNA along with a universal primer site when it was made by 5'RACE template switching. TCRdb re-analysed the 5' RACE reads in MiXCR, keeping a single row per CDR3 protein. Of around 600,000 distinct CDR3 sequences in the sample, approximately 13% were seen once. This clonotype was detected many times. CDR3 length: 16 residues. Germline CDR1 SGHVS, CDR2 FQNEAQ. The trim removed 8 bases at V and 7 bases at J, leaving 14 bases unmatched. The chain employs TRBV7-8 and TRBJ2-3; TRBD2 matches 11 bases. This clonotype originated in a man aged 25 to 40 who received the YFV17D yellow fever vaccine. Sample: PBMCs, taken on the day of the yellow fever booster vaccination. CDR3 nucleotide sequence: TGTGCCAGCGACCCAGCGGTAGCGGGAGGGCCGTATACGCAGTATTTT. Encoded protein: CASDPAVAGGPYTQYF. The full variable domain, its missing parts supplied by reference TRBV7-8 and TRBJ2-3, is GAGVSQSPRYKVAKRGQDVALRCDPISGHVSLFWYQQALGQGPEFLTYFQNEAQLDKSGLPSDRFFAERPEGSVSTLKIQRTQQEDSAVYLCASDPAVAGGPYTQYFGPGTRLTVL.